This T cell receptor (beta chain) was retrieved from a study of Graves' ophthalmopathy and Graves' hyperthyroidism (dated 2018 in TCRdb). General notes on the study: Peripheral blood samples were taken at the time of initial diagnosis, before any treatment was given. To tell Graves' ophthalmopathy apart from Graves' hyperthyroidism, and to predict which patients would progress to ophthalmopathy, the study relied on TCR beta repertoire signatures. In total, 135 blood samples were TCR-sequenced: around 42 ophthalmopathy, 80 or so hyperthyroidism and roughly 17 hyperthyroidism-to-ophthalmopathy patients. To explore V-J signatures that distinguish ophthalmopathy from hyperthyroidism, a discovery set of around 100 patients was enrolled, made up of roughly 41 with ophthalmopathy and under 65 with stable hyperthyroidism. An independent validation cohort was composed of around 19 hyperthyroidism patients and around 15 patients who later progressed from hyperthyroidism to ophthalmopathy. In more than five hyperthyroidism patients, the T-cell repertoires found in thyroid tissue were compared with those found in blood. Once sampling was done, hyperthyroidism patients were given methimazole at a starting dose of 30 mg daily, while ophthalmopathy patients were given high-dose intravenous methylprednisolone. Overall results and qualifications from the work: Sample size was not predetermined statistically, and investigators were not blinded to group allocation. Ophthalmopathy was separated from stable hyperthyroidism by the 13-signature model with around 89% sensitivity and just under 84% specificity in cross-validation and with 80%/75% in the test set. Most expanded thyroid clonotypes with a frequency above 0.001 also appeared in blood, which suggests that blood repertoires may reflect the immune response in the thyroid. In validation, the model predicted ophthalmopathy progression with about 71% sensitivity and roughly 78% specificity; roughly eleven predicted patients were CT-confirmed with GO in a median of roughly 6.8 months.

Concerning this clonotype itself: Its target antigen remains unknown. No quality values exist for individual bases; no much larger clone is one base distant.

The CDR3, cysteine through phenylalanine, is 15 amino acids long. The only DNA kept is the CDR3, 45 bases in frame from the first base. V is cut by 0 bases and J by 3 bases, and the space between the germline ends is 9 bases. The CDR1 and CDR2 encoded by the germline V gene are SGHRS and YFSETQ. Hyperthyroidism was defined as stable when no progression to ophthalmopathy occurred within 18 months of follow-up. The hyperthyroidism patients were 18 to 65 years old and newly diagnosed, with a disease duration of less than 2 months. Patients were excluded if they had other autoimmune diseases, uncontrolled infections, pregnancy or lactation. Clinical symptoms, serum thyroxine, TRAb, thyroid ultrasound and orbital computed tomography were used for diagnosis. PBMCs were isolated from about 9 ml of fresh peripheral blood by Ficoll-Paque density gradient centrifugation. Total RNA was extracted using Trizol reagent, and RNA quality was checked on an Agilent 2100 Bioanalyzer.

For repertoire sequencing, the TCR beta CDR3 regions were amplified from RNA transcripts. The first round was an RT-PCR using HTBI primers with the Qiagen OneStep RT-PCR kit, and this first round was followed by a second-round multiplex PCR, then size selection and purification. Sequencing of the libraries was carried out on an Illumina HiSeq2000 in paired-end mode with 100 bp reads. In the source study's methods: SOAPnuke was used to process the reads, removing any read that contained adapters or uncalled bases, had a mean Phred below 15, or lacked an exact match to the constant primer or identifier. COPE v1.2.5 was used to merge high-quality paired reads. Unique nucleotide sequences were defined as clonotypes and aligned to IMGT TRB V, D and J references using MiTCR v1.1. The analysis was limited to V-J combinations with a frequency above 0.0001, which together covered just over 98% of the repertoires. A TCR clonal expansion and chaos score per V-J combination was defined as the ratio of F50 clonal expansion to chaos observed in the TCRdist matrix. Welch's t-statistics and random forest were used to reduce features to about a dozen V-J combinations, which were fed into a naive Bayes classifier. Thyroid-blood repertoire similarity was quantified with the Morisita-Horn index. Clones were called with MiXCR by TCRdb after fastp trimmed the public reads at Q25, and only in-frame beta chains were retained. One record per CDR3 amino acid sequence lists the most common genes and DNA. The V and J calls reflect TCRdb's pipeline rather than the authors' work. The sample data list some 370,000 distinct CDR3 sequences, and roughly 17% of these were observed just once. The top ten clonotypes cover 2% to 2.5% of the sample.

Sequenced material: peripheral blood. The sequence came from an adult woman with stable Graves' hyperthyroidism. The chain couples TRBV5-1 to TRBJ2-2, with a weak D call of TRBD1 (5 bases match). The DNA sequence is as follows: TGCGCCAGCAGCTTGGGACAGAAGTACACCGGGGAGCTGTTTTTT. This yields the protein CASSLGQKYTGELFF.